The T cell receptor (beta chain) described here comes from a study of beta chain features in type 1 diabetes. The sequenced template was cDNA made from the entire isolated RNA. The repertoire was sequenced with immunoSEQ multiplex PCR; TCRdb's copy has only in-frame clones and lacks some. The sample has about 140,000 clones, 6.9% seen once. The CDR3 runs to 15 residues. The V segment lost 1 base and the J segment 1 base; nucleotides outside the gene matches: 3. Germline-derived CDR1 and CDR2 are SEHNR and FQNEAQ (reference sequence). CD4+ naive, central memory, regulatory and stem cell-like memory subsets were isolated by sorting on CD45RO/CCR7/CD25/CD127/CD95/CD27. Purity exceeded 98% in all sorted populations. Overall study findings and caveats: Highly expressing activated T cells could be over-counted with a cDNA template. Lower insertion and higher deletion counts appeared at VDJ junctions in type 1 diabetes patients.

This clone has a handful of counts. Its antigen is currently unknown. Sequenced material: central memory CD4+ T cells from blood. This chain uses TRBV7-9 with TRBJ1-2, with 7 bases identical to TRBD1. The receptor comes from a young woman in good health. The CDR3, as DNA: TGTGCCAGCAGCTTAGGGGGGGACAGTAACTATGGCTACACCTTC. Amino acids: CASSLGGDSNYGYTF.